This T cell receptor (beta chain) was captured in a study of blood T cell repertoires in COVID-19. As for the study in general: T cells, B-cell-depleted T cells, or PBMCs supplied cDNA or gDNA.

Measured with immunoSEQ multiplex PCR; TCRdb has only the in-frame clones, and not every one. The data show over 450,000 clones, roughly 91% seen once. Germline lookup yields CDR1 SGHNT and CDR2 YENEEA. Trimming took off 3 bases at V and 4 bases at J, with 7 bases between the two ends. The CDR3 loop spans 13 amino acids. This clone was recorded once. Enrolment of Seattle patients took place during active infection, and they were followed longitudinally. The sequenced sample consisted of peripheral blood. The chain employs TRBV11-3 and TRBJ1-3; D is unclear. The sequence was obtained from a woman between 50 and 59 years old with COVID-19, enrolled during active disease. CDR3 amino acids: CASSLEAGNTIYF. Here the CDR3 DNA reads TGTGCCAGCAGCTTGGAGGCGGGAAACACCATATATTTT.